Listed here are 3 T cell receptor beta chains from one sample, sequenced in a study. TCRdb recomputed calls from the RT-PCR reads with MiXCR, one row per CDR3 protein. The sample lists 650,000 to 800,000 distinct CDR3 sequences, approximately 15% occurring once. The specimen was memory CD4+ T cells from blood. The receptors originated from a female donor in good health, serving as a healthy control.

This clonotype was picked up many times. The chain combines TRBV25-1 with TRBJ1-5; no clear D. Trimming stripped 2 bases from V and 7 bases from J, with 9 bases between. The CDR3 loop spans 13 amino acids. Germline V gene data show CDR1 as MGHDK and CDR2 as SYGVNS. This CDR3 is CASSEKGRQPQHF. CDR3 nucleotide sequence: TGTGCCAGCAGTGAAAAAGGGAGGCAGCCCCAGCATTTT.

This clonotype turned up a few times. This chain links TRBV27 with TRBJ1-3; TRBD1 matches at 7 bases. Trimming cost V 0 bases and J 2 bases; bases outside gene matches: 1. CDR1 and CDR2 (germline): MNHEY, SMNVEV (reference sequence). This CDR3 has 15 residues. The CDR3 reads CASSLSGGTGNTIYF. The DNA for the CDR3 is TGTGCCAGCAGTTTATCAGGGGGCACTGGAAACACCATATATTTT.

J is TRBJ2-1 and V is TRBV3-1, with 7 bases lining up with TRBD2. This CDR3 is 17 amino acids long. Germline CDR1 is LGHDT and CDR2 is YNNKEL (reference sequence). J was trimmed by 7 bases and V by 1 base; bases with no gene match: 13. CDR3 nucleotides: TGTGCCAGCAGCCAAGGAATGGCGGGAGCCTTTAAGAATGAGCAGTTCTTC. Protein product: CASSQGMAGAFKNEQFF.